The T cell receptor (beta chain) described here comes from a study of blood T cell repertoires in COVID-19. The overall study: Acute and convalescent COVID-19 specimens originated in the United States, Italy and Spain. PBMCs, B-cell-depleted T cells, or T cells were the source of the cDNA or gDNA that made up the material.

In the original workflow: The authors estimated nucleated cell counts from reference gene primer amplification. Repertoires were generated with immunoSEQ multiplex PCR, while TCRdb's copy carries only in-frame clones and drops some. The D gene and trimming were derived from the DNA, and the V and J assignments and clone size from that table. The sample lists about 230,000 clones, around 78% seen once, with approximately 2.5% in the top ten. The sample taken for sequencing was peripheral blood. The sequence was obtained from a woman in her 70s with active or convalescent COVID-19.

DNA of the CDR3: TGTGCCAGCTCACCGATTTCCGCTTCAGATGGCTACACCTTC. Translated, it gives CASSPISASDGYTF. The chain combines TRBV18 with TRBJ1-2; no firm D call. Per germline, CDR1 KGHSH and CDR2 LQKENI. Trimming took off 3 bases at V and 6 bases at J, with 14 bases between the two ends. CDR3 length: 14 amino acids. The full variable domain, with the rest looked up from reference TRBV18 and TRBJ1-2, is NAGVMQNPRHLVRRRGQEARLRCSPMKGHSHVYWYRQLPEEGLKFMVYLQKENIIDESGMPKERFSAEFPKEGPSILRIQQVVRGDSAAYFCASSPISASDGYTFGSGTRLTVV.